Listed here are 22 T cell receptor beta chains from one sample, sequenced in a study of blood T cell repertoires in COVID-19. The assay was immunoSEQ multiplex PCR, and TCRdb's table has in-frame clones only and misses some. The table records fewer than 350,000 clones, 90% of them present only once. Sequencing used PBMCs or T cells enriched from blood (not recorded which). These receptors all stem from a young woman with acute COVID-19.

The table lists this clone with a count of one. The chain carries TRBV19 and TRBJ2-1; 8 positions agree with TRBD2. The CDR3 length is 15 residues. Germline V lookup: CDR1 LNHDA, CDR2 SQIVND (reference sequence). The V and J ends lost 6 bases and 0 bases, in that order; junction bases with no gene match: 4. The CDR3 reads CASRGRGGSYNEQFF. The CDR3 nucleotides are TGTGCCAGTAGGGGCCGGGGGGGCTCCTACAATGAGCAGTTCTTC.

The chain joins TRBV7-8 to TRBJ1-1; D not certain. Germline-derived CDR1 and CDR2 are SGHVS and FQNEAQ. This CDR3 is built from 15 residues. V was pared by 5 bases and J by 1 base, with 14 bases between. DNA for the CDR3: TGTGCCAGCAGCAAGACCCCCCGCGGGAACACTGAAGCTTTCTTT. Protein: CASSKTPRGNTEAFF.

This sequence joins TRBV20-1 and TRBJ1-1, with 10 bases fitting TRBD1. V lost 3 bases and J lost 4; bases outside the gene matches: 2. The CDR3 contains 13 residues. In germline, CDR1 is DFQATT, CDR2 SNEGSKA (reference sequence). The DNA of the CDR3 is TGCAGTGCTAGTGACAGGGGGCTCACTGAAGCTTTCTTT. This encodes CSASDRGLTEAFF.

The rearrangement joins TRBV15 to TRBJ1-1, with 8 positions matching TRBD1. This CDR3 spans 18 amino acids. CDR1 and CDR2 from the germline V gene are LNHNV and YYDKDF (reference sequence). Losses at the gene ends were 5 bases for V and 0 bases for J; bases not matched to a gene: 14. The CDR3 bases are TGTGCCACCAGCCAGGACAGGGCCTTTTCTTTGATGAACACTGAAGCTTTCTTT. As protein: CATSQDRAFSLMNTEAFF.

The chain's CDR3 is CASSRSGSSYEQYF. CDR3 nucleotide sequence: TGTGCCAGCAGCCGGAGCGGGAGCTCCTACGAGCAGTACTTC. V and J are TRBV9 and TRBJ2-7, with TRBD2 matching 8 bases. In germline, CDR1 is SGDLS, CDR2 YYNGEE. V was clipped by 4 bases and J by 0 bases; unmatched bases: 3. CDR3 length: 14 residues.

As to this clone: Within the sample, other DNA sequences also encode this same CDR3. The chain combines TRBV28 with TRBJ2-1; TRBD2 matches at 9 bases. Germline lookup yields CDR1 MDHEN and CDR2 SYDVKM. J was trimmed by 7 bases and V by 2 bases; bases with no gene match: 3. The CDR3 loop spans 14 amino acids. As DNA, the CDR3 is TGTGCCAGCAGTTTAGCGGGAGGGAGTAATGAGCAGTTCTTC. Encoded protein: CASSLAGGSNEQFF.

V and J are TRBV10-2 and TRBJ1-2; possible D gene TRBD1, 5 bases. The CDR3 length is 14 residues. Germline V gives CDR1 WSHSY, CDR2 SAAADI. The V and J ends lost 3 bases and 8 bases respectively, with 16 bases between them. CDR3 in DNA: TGCGCCAGCAGTGATTCGATCCAGGGTTGGGGCTACACCTTC. It yields the protein CASSDSIQGWGYTF.

The genes are TRBV28 and TRBJ1-5; TRBD1 matches 10 bases. The CDR3 runs to 16 residues. J lost 0 bases, V lost 5 bases, and 4 bases had no gene match. Germline lookup yields CDR1 MDHEN and CDR2 SYDVKM. The CDR3 reads CASSKDRGFSNQPQHF. CDR3 DNA: TGTGCCAGCAGTAAGGACAGGGGGTTTAGCAATCAGCCCCAGCATTTT.

The gene calls are TRBV30 and TRBJ2-5; D remains ambiguous. Per the germline V gene, CDR1 is GTSNPN and CDR2 is SVGIG (reference sequence). Trimming removed 5 bases from V and 3 bases from J, with 4 bases in between. The CDR3 totals 10 residues. This chain's CDR3 is CAWAKETQYF. The CDR3 DNA is TGTGCCTGGGCTAAAGAGACCCAGTACTTC.

The chain carries TRBV19 and TRBJ2-7, with 7 bases aligning to TRBD2. The CDR3 totals 15 residues. V shed 7 bases, J shed 5 bases, and the junction held 14 bases outside the gene matches. CDR1 is LNHDA, CDR2 SQIVND, per germline (reference sequence). CDR3 loop: CASKISAREYDEQYF. In DNA form, the CDR3 reads TGTGCCAGTAAAATTTCGGCGCGGGAGTACGACGAGCAGTACTTC.

The chain uses TRBV27 and TRBJ1-1, with D possibly being TRBD1 (6 bases). The CDR3 runs to 14 residues. From germline, CDR1 is MNHEY and CDR2 SMNVEV (reference sequence). V was cut by 6 bases and J by 1 base, with 12 bases left in between. The CDR3 sequence is CASRGGAANTEAFF. The CDR3 DNA sequence: TGTGCCAGCAGGGGGGGGGCCGCGAACACTGAAGCTTTCTTT.

The chain recombines TRBV6-5 with TRBJ2-7; D possibly corresponds to TRBD2 (6 bases). The CDR3 is made up of 14 amino acids. In germline, CDR1 is MNHEY, CDR2 SVGAGI. Trimming stripped 4 bases from V and 2 bases from J, with 12 bases between. The CDR3 nucleotides read TGTGCCAGCAGTTCCCGGAGGGCCCCCTACGAGCAGTACTTC. This encodes CASSSRRAPYEQYF.

The CDR3 is CATSEQKERSNYGYTF. The CDR3 DNA reads TGTGCCACCAGTGAACAAAAGGAGCGCTCAAACTATGGCTACACCTTC. The rearrangement joins TRBV24-1 to TRBJ1-2; D uncertain. The CDR3 loop spans 16 amino acids. V was cut by 4 bases and J by 2 bases, with 16 bases left in between. Germline CDR1 reads KGHDR; CDR2 reads SFDVKD.

This clone was picked up one time. V is TRBV6-1 and J is TRBJ1-1; a possible D gene is TRBD1 (5 bases). V was cut by 1 base and J by 5 bases, with 14 bases left in between. The CDR3 totals 15 residues. Per germline, CDR1 MNHNS and CDR2 SASEGT. The CDR3 nucleotides read TGTGCCAGCAGTGAAGATGGGGAGGGGTGGACTGAAGCTTTCTTT. It encodes CASSEDGEGWTEAFF.

This clone was seen once. The chain couples TRBV28 to TRBJ2-7, with TRBD2 identical over 9 bases. V gave up 3 bases and J gave up 2 bases; unmatched junction bases: 8. The germline V gene encodes CDR1 MDHEN and CDR2 SYDVKM. There are 16 residues in the CDR3. The CDR3 spells CASSFTLAGLTYEQYF. Written as DNA, the CDR3 is TGTGCCAGCAGTTTTACCCTAGCGGGACTAACCTACGAGCAGTACTTC.

CDR3: CASSTLTGNYGYTF. CDR3 nucleotides: TGTGCCAGTAGTACGCTGACAGGAAACTATGGCTACACCTTC. This rearrangement joins TRBV19 to TRBJ1-2; D is possibly TRBD1 (6 bases). From germline, CDR1 is LNHDA and CDR2 SQIVND (reference sequence). Between the trimmed V and J ends, which lost 4 bases and 2 bases, there was a span of 11 bases. The CDR3 has 14 amino acids.

The rearrangement links TRBV29-1 to TRBJ1-1; D gene ambiguous. V was trimmed by 5 bases and J by 1 base, leaving 5 bases between them. This CDR3 has 11 amino acids. CDR1 SQVTM and CDR2 ANQGSEA come from the germline V gene. CDR3 coding DNA: TGCAGCGTTAACAAGAACACTGAAGCTTTCTTT. Protein product: CSVNKNTEAFF.

The chain joins TRBV28 to TRBJ2-5; 8 nucleotides line up with TRBD2. The CDR3 sequence is 16 residues long. Germline CDR1 MDHEN, CDR2 SYDVKM. The V gene end was trimmed by 5 bases and the J gene end by 5 bases; junction bases not matched to a gene: 13. CDR3 DNA sequence: TGTGCCAGCAGTCTGAGGGGCGGGAGGTATAGGGAGACCCAGTACTTC. Its translation is CASSLRGGRYRETQYF.

This clone showed up just a few times. The chain carries TRBV7-6 and TRBJ2-7; 7 nucleotides agree with TRBD1. Germline trimming cut 5 bases from V and 1 base from J; bases unmatched to any gene: 14. The CDR3 totals 17 residues. Germline V gene lookup returns CDR1 SGHVS and CDR2 FNYEAQ. CDR3 amino acids: CASSPRDSVLRSYEQYF. In nucleotides, the CDR3 is TGTGCCAGCAGCCCACGGGACAGCGTTTTGAGATCCTACGAGCAGTACTTC. The variable domain in full, completed from reference TRBV7-6 and TRBJ2-7, reads GAGVSQSPRYKVTKRGQDVALRCDPISGHVSLYWYRQALGQGPEFLTYFNYEAQQDKSGLPNDRFSAERPEGSISTLTIQRTEQRDSAMYRCASSPRDSVLRSYEQYFGPGTRLTVT.

The chain joins TRBV10-3 to TRBJ1-2; 7 nucleotides match TRBD1. With V trimmed by 10 bases and J by 3 bases, 17 bases remained unmatched. CDR3 size: 16 residues. Germline V gene lookup returns CDR1 ENHRY and CDR2 SYGVKD. CDR3 DNA: TGTGCCACCCGGTCGGGCAGGGGGTACGTCGACTATGGCTACACCTTC. As protein: CATRSGRGYVDYGYTF.

The J gene is TRBJ1-2, the V gene TRBV9; D call uncertain. This CDR3 is built from 11 residues. Deletions cut 3 bases from V and 5 bases from J, with 5 bases between. Germline values: CDR1 SGDLS, CDR2 YYNGEE. CDR3 nucleotide sequence: TGTGCCAGCAGCGCCAGATATGGCTACACCTTC. Amino acid sequence: CASSARYGYTF.

This chain joins TRBV6-5 and TRBJ1-5, with TRBD1 as a possible D gene (5 bases). The CDR3 loop spans 15 amino acids. Germline V gene sequence: CDR1 MNHEY, CDR2 SVGAGI. Trimming pared 2 bases from V and 0 bases from J, leaving 8 bases between. The CDR3 spells CASSYGQGSNQPQHF. The CDR3 DNA reads as TGTGCCAGCAGTTACGGCCAGGGTAGCAATCAGCCCCAGCATTTT.